This TCR beta chain was identified in a study of cytomegalovirus exposure and HLA in healthy donors (dated by TCRdb to between 2016 and 2019). The study in broad terms: An earlier analysis of 587 of the donors reported approximately 260 Gb of sequence data and some 110 million unique TCR beta sequences obtained from approximately 180 million T cells. Both class I and class II loci were covered by HLA typing, at four-digit resolution. Besides the first cohort of roughly 700 subjects, a separate validation cohort made up of 120 different subjects was used. Donor age, sex, ethnicity and CMV serostatus were collected together with the repertoire data. All discovery cohort repertoires had been generated on a single sequencing platform. To predict cytomegalovirus infection status, the study combined high-throughput TCR immunosequencing, statistical association of individual TCRs with disease status, and machine learning. An early release covering about 600 HLA-typed donors comprised around 300 gigabases of sequencing data and around 86 million unique TCR sequences. The number of donors typed differed by locus, with roughly 620-630 for A, B, C, DRB1 and DQB1, roughly 520 for DQA1, nearly 610 for DPA1, and some 470 for DPB1. Using immunosequencing, the study profiled T cell repertoires from 666 subjects and related those repertoires to cytomegalovirus serostatus. Roughly 5 DR-DQ haplotypes were treated as single units for association and clustering because of strong linkage in the cohort. Of the approximately 400 genotyped donors, approximately 80% were placed in the genetic ancestry cluster associated with self-reported Caucasian donors. The study aimed to test whether cataloging public T cell receptors could reveal signatures of past pathogen exposure. On average, roughly 200,000 unique TCR beta nucleotide sequences were sequenced per donor among some 430 genotyped donors of the cohort, with approximately 18% of those sequences being non-productive. A later genetic analysis used genome-wide SNP genotypes for about 65% of the 666 donors, treating that subset as a discovery cohort. An earlier analysis of 587 of the donors applied high-throughput TCR beta sequencing to assess whether each TCR beta V gene segment acted as functional or pseudogenic. A later analysis re-examined previously published TCR beta repertoires from 600 to 700 donors and added high-resolution HLA genotyping to investigate patterns of TCR occurrence. Rather than using new phenotypic data, the later analysis identified candidate immune exposures from TCR beta sequences and from how often those sequences occurred across donors.

The research as a whole found: Because counts were too low, roughly 17 rarely observed V segments, including chromosome 9 orphons, were left out of the earlier analysis of approximately 580 of the donors. A further reported finding was that TCR beta sequences accurately predicted the HLA-A and HLA-B alleles for most subjects in the first cohort. V-gene and J-gene trimming of TCR beta chains was associated with a missense DCLRE1C variant in a later genetic analysis, and the association was replicated in an independent cohort. This cohort had only TCR beta chains sequenced, and the lack of alpha or paired-chain data limited which features could be detected. When HLA alleles, especially DR and DQ, strongly co-occurred, TCR associations were difficult to assign to individual alleles. A group of highly shared sequence variants was considered likely to be a technical artifact of the sequencing pipeline. The study listed around 160 TCR beta chains as associated with cytomegalovirus. At a false discovery rate of 0.05, a later analysis linked 15,000 to 20,000 TCR beta sequences to specific HLA alleles. Across donors, most TCR sequences were observed very rarely, whereas some public TCRs were present in many individuals. Roughly uniform sequencing depth across donors was assumed in presence/absence analyses, although this assumption may not hold. In both the original and validation cohorts, the classifier was reported to diagnose cytomegalovirus status with high specificity and sensitivity. According to a later analysis, most CMV-associated TCR beta chains appeared to be HLA-restricted, and the HLA associations seemed to be driven largely by CMV exposure. In an earlier analysis of approximately 590 of the donors, most TCR beta V segments appeared in productive rearrangements about 87% or about 30% of the time, broadly matching IMGT annotations. For the cohort, immune exposure information was limited to CMV serostatus. In vitro tests confirmed that a few of the cytomegalovirus-associated TCR beta chains recognize cytomegalovirus antigens. According to a later analysis, TCR association rates differed among HLA loci, with DRB1 alleles showing the most associated TCRs and HLA-C alleles showing the fewest. According to the authors, the approach could potentially be generalized to other disease states and immunological phenotypes. Several of the top co-occurrence clusters appeared to be linked to parvovirus B19, influenza, CMV and Epstein-Barr virus, according to a later analysis. HLA typing was unavailable for some donors at each locus, so association tests used only the typed subset. Correlated functional status among segregating V segments might be attributable to linkage disequilibrium, but an unknown experimental factor could not be ruled out. Some IMGT-functional V segments, including TRBV6-2 and TRBV6-3, could not be told apart with the 87-base-pair reads, so those segments were excluded. A later analysis found that HLA-associated TCR beta chains were more clonally expanded and had lower generation probabilities than equally common non-associated chains. According to a later genetic analysis, donors in an Asian-associated ancestry cluster had fewer N-insertions in productive TCRs than the approximately 690-donor mean.

The cohort comprised more than 550 healthy bone marrow donors. All cohort members were sampled while nominally healthy, although unrecorded immune exposures were likely present. The donor tested CMV seropositive, placing the donor among the approximately 290 seropositive members of the cohort. Each donor provided a peripheral blood sample, and peripheral blood mononuclear cells were used for TCR beta sequencing. The Qiagen DNeasy Blood Extraction Kit was used to extract genomic DNA from the blood cell samples. Turning to this clone: Its target antigen remains unknown. No base qualities exist here, and no much larger clone lies one base off it.

The protocol used for the library was the immunoSEQ multiplex PCR assay. For the multiplex PCR, a mixture combining 60 forward primers for TCR Vbeta segments and 13 reverse primers for TCR Jbeta segments was used. The CDR3 region of rearranged TCR beta genes was amplified from genomic DNA by a multiplex PCR assay. The Illumina HiSeq System was used to sequence the amplified TCR beta libraries as 87-base-pair reads. Turning to the authors' computational methods: A later analysis tallied some 79 million unique TCR beta chains across the 700 or so repertoires, and approximately 12 million of those chains were shared by two or more donors. To remove PCR and sequencing errors, raw reads were error-corrected and collapsed into unique sequences using a nearest-neighbor algorithm that merged closely related sequences. Alignment of CDR3 sequences to IMGT reference sequences was used to assign V, D and J gene segments. Each retained sequence needed at least a six-nucleotide match to both a V gene segment and a J gene segment. A rearrangement was called productive if the CDR3 had no stop codons and remained in frame with V and J, and every other rearrangement was called non-productive. CDR3 was defined by IMGT convention, running from the second conserved V-encoded cysteine to the conserved J-encoded phenylalanine. Sequences without an unambiguous match to a single V gene segment were excluded from the earlier analysis of 500 to 700 of the donors. In an earlier analysis of some 590 of the donors, a V segment was called functional when productive rearrangements were above 56.7%, and segregating when the standard deviation between donors exceeded 5%. A statistical classification framework was built for diagnosing cytomegalovirus status from the catalog of TCR beta chain sequences. In a later analysis, TCR nucleotide sequences were compared against IMGT/GENE-DB human TR gene sequences so that V and J genes could be assigned. Using the TCRdist pipeline, a later analysis assigned CDR3 sequences along with most-parsimonious VDJ recombination scenarios. A later analysis defined each TCR beta chain by its CDR3 amino acid sequence plus V-gene family, and excluded reads lacking a unique V-gene family. As a way to deal with suspected cross-contamination and a sequencing artifact, a later analysis dropped 592 nucleotide sequences that were highly shared and had low generation probability. A later analysis calculated a clonal expansion index for each public chain from normalized within-repertoire ranks of inferred template counts. In a later analysis, generation probabilities were computed with a VDJ recombination model fitted to out-of-frame rearrangements, and the resulting probabilities were checked against IGoR. A later analysis scored TCR-TCR, TCR-HLA and TCR-CMV co-occurrence with hypergeometric tests, applying a repertoire-size bias correction to TCR pairs. To estimate false discovery rates, a later analysis permuted the HLA or CMV assignments 20 times. In a later analysis, co-occurring TCRs were grouped using DBSCAN, and TCRdist sequence similarity was added for clustering within HLA-allele-positive subsets. Repertoires with fewer than 30,000 or more than 120,000 public chains, plus five repertoires with anomalous nucleotide sharing, were excluded from co-occurrence clustering. The clones in this table, taken by TCRdb from immuneACCESS, are in-frame only. Not every clone is retained; where verified, under half of the shortfall comes from an unresolved V gene, and the cause of the rest is unknown. The V and J calls and the clone size are those of that table, but D and trimming were determined from the DNA. The sample table lists approximately 100,000 clones, approximately 77% of them with a count of one. The ten largest clones take up 11% to 15% of the sample.

Measured from the cysteine to the phenylalanine, the CDR3 is 15 residues long. The sequence is cut down to CDR3 DNA, 45 bases in frame from base 1. CDR1 and CDR2 (MNHEY, SMNVEV) derive from the germline V gene (reference sequence). Trimming removed 8 bases from V and 7 bases from J; the gene matches leave 10 bases unexplained. The source of this sequence is a male donor in good health and CMV-seropositive. What was sequenced was PBMCs. This sequence uses TRBV27 and TRBJ1-4; 10 of the junction bases match TRBD1. The DNA sequence is TGTGCCAGCGGGCACCGGGACAGGGGAGGTGAAAAACTGTTTTTT. Its amino acids are CASGHRDRGGEKLFF.